These 3 T cell receptor beta chains were all obtained from the same sample, sequenced in a study of T cells in Graves' hyperthyroidism and ophthalmopathy. RNA transcripts provided the source from which TCR beta CDR3 regions were amplified. HTBI primers were employed in a first-round RT-PCR of the TCR CDR3. MiXCR, applied by TCRdb to the multiplex PCR reads, yields one record per CDR3 protein. The sample carries around 690,000 distinct CDR3 sequences, 15% to 20% recorded once. What was sequenced was blood. The receptors were sampled from a man aged 50 to 60 with Graves' hyperthyroidism.

CDR3 in amino acids: CASRKDLGTTYEQYF. Written as DNA, the CDR3 is TGTGCCAGCAGGAAGGACTTAGGAACCACCTACGAGCAGTACTTC. The chain couples TRBV9 to TRBJ2-7; D might be TRBD2 (5 bases). Trimming removed 5 bases at V and 2 bases at J, with 17 bases between. From germline, CDR1 is SGDLS and CDR2 YYNGEE. The CDR3 extends over 15 amino acids. The entire variable domain, with the rest obtained from reference TRBV9 and TRBJ2-7, is as follows: DSGVTQTPKHLITATGQRVTLRCSPRSGDLSVYWYQQSLDQGLQFLIQYYNGEERAKGNILERFSAQQFPDLHSELNLSSLELGDSALYFCASRKDLGTTYEQYFGPGTRLTVT.

This clonotype showed up many times. The chain is built from TRBV24-1 and TRBJ2-2; D possibly corresponds to TRBD1 (6 bases). The CDR3 runs to 14 residues. The germline V gene encodes CDR1 KGHDR and CDR2 SFDVKD. V was pared by 4 bases and J by 6 bases, with 11 bases between. The chain's CDR3 is CATSDPTGSGELFF. In nucleotides, the CDR3 is TGTGCCACCAGTGACCCGACAGGCTCCGGGGAGCTGTTTTTT.

This sequence joins TRBV7-3 and TRBJ2-3, with D maybe TRBD2 (5 bases). The CDR3 runs to 15 residues. Trimming cost V 5 bases and J 0 bases, with 12 bases left between them. Germline CDR1 is SGHTA and CDR2 is FQGTGA. The CDR3: CASSGTGSSTDTQYF. The DNA for the CDR3 is TGTGCCAGCAGCGGAACGGGATCTAGCACAGATACGCAGTATTTT.